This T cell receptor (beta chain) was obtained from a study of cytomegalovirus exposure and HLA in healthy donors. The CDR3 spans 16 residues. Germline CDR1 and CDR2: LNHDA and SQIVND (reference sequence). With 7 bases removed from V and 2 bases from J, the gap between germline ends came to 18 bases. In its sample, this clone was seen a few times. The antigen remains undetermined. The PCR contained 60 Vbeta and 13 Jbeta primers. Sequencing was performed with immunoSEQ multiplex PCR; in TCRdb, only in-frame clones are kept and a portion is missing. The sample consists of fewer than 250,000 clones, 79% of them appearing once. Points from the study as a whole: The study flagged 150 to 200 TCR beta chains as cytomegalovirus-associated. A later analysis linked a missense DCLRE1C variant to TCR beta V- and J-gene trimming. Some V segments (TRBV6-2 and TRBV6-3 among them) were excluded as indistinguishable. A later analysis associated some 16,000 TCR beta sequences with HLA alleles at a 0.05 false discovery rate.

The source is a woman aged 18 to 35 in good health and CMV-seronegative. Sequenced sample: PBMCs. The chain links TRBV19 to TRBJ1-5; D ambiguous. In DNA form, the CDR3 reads TGTGCCAGTATGGGGTATGGACTGGCTGGCAATCAGCCCCAGCATTTT. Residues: CASMGYGLAGNQPQHF. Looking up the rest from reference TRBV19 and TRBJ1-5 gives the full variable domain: DGGITQSPKYLFRKEGQNVTLSCEQNLNHDAMYWYRQDPGQGLRLIYYSQIVNDFQKGDIAEGYSVSREKKESFPLTVTSAQKNPTAFYLCASMGYGLAGNQPQHFGDGTRLSIL.